This paragraph reports one TCR beta chain. Seattle participants joined during active infection and were tracked over time. The sample originates from a study of blood T cell repertoires in COVID-19. Overall study context: From T cells, B-cell-depleted T cells, or PBMCs came the material, which was cDNA or gDNA.

This CDR3 contains 14 residues. Germline CDR1 SGHRS, CDR2 YFSETQ. V was clipped by 4 bases and J by 1 base; unmatched bases: 4. The table came from immunoSEQ multiplex PCR; TCRdb's copy has only in-frame clones and leaves some out. The data hold tens of thousands of clones, with around four fifths observed a single time. This sequence was found in a man aged 30 to 39 with COVID-19, enrolled during active disease. The sequencing input was peripheral blood. The chain joins TRBV5-1 to TRBJ1-1; 7 bases match TRBD1. CDR3 loop: CASSTDRTNTEAFF. The CDR3 nucleotides read TGCGCCAGCAGCACGGACAGGACGAACACTGAAGCTTTCTTT.